The clone carrying this T cell receptor (beta chain) was counted many times. What it binds is not known. This sample is part of a study of T cells in Graves' hyperthyroidism and ophthalmopathy. The study, taken as a whole, reports: Through a model of 13 V-J features, ophthalmopathy was separated from stable hyperthyroidism. Onset of ophthalmopathy came a median 6.5 months after the model predicted it. Appearing also in blood were most of the thyroid clonotypes expanded above 0.001.

It was RNA transcripts that yielded the amplified TCR beta CDR3 regions. During a first-round RT-PCR of the TCR CDR3, the HTBI primer set was used. In TCRdb, the multiplex PCR reads were re-called with MiXCR into one record per CDR3 protein. The sample has roughly 640,000 distinct CDR3 sequences, around 16% seen once. Looked up from germline, CDR1 is DFQATT and CDR2 is SNEGSKA (reference sequence). The CDR3 extends over 13 amino acids. V dropped 4 bases and J dropped 5; count of bases not matched to a gene: 7. Diagnoses used clinical symptoms, serum thyroxine and TRAb, thyroid ultrasound and orbital computed tomography.

This chain joins TRBV20-1 and TRBJ2-5; 7 bases map to TRBD1. This clonotype was sampled from a woman aged 40 to 49 with Graves' ophthalmopathy. Sequencing input: blood. The CDR3 here is CSATGTAGETQYF. CDR3 sequence (DNA): TGCAGTGCTACCGGGACAGCTGGGGAGACCCAGTACTTC.